This T cell receptor (beta chain) was documented in a study of T cell responses to AZD1222 COVID-19 vaccine. Sequencing was performed with immunoSEQ multiplex PCR; in TCRdb, only in-frame clones are kept and a portion is missing. The sample lists 110,000 to 150,000 clones; about 94% were seen once. Germline V gene lookup returns CDR1 SGHAT and CDR2 FQNNGV. Trimming took 5 bases from V and 0 from J, leaving 14 bases between them. The CDR3 covers 15 residues. Sequenced here: peripheral blood, sampled on day 0 of AZD1222 vaccination. This rearrangement joins TRBV11-2 to TRBJ2-7; possible D gene TRBD1, 6 bases. This sequence was found in an adult in good health. The CDR3 DNA reads TGTGCCAGCAGCCTCGACAGGTTTTACTCCTACGAGCAGTACTTC. Its protein product is CASSLDRFYSYEQYF.